This TCR beta chain was obtained from a study of OX40 agonist ivuxolimab in advanced cancers. Whole-study context: Cancers in dose escalation were hepatocellular, melanoma, renal cell and head and neck. Earlier treatment with anti-PD-1, anti-PD-L1 or anti-CTLA-4 was permitted, and 35% to 45% had received some.

Assay used: immunoSEQ multiplex PCR; TCRdb lists only in-frame clones, some missing. The sample includes about 5,100 clones, 66% seen only once; the top ten take 72%. This clone was detected a few times. CDR1 SQVTM and CDR2 ANQGSEA come from the germline V gene. Trimming cost V 5 bases and J 5 bases; bases outside gene matches: 7. The CDR3 loop spans 15 amino acids. The source of this sequence is an adult with an advanced solid tumor such as melanoma, head and neck, liver or kidney cancer. Sequencing was performed on CD4+ or CD8+ T cells sorted from blood, taken in a trial of the OX40 agonist ivuxolimab. V and J are TRBV29-1 and TRBJ2-2, with 11 positions matching TRBD1. DNA for the CDR3: TGCAGCGTTCTTGGACAGGGGGCGAGAACCGGGGAGCTGTTTTTT. It codes for CSVLGQGARTGELFF.